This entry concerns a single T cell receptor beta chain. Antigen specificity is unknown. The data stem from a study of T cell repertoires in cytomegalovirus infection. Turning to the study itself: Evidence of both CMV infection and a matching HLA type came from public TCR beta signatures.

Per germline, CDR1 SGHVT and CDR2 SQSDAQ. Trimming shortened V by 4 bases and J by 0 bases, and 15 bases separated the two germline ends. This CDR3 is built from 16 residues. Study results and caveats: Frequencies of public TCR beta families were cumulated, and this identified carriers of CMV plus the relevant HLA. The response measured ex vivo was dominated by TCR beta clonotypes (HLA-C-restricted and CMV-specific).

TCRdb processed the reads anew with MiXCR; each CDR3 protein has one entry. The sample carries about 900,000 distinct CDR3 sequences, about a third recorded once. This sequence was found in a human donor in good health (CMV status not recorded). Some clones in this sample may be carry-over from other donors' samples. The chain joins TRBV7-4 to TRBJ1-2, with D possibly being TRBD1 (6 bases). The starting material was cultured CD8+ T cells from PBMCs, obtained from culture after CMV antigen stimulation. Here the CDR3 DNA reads TGTGCCAGCAGCTCGGGACACCTGGCTGCTAACTATGGCTACACCTTC. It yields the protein CASSSGHLAANYGYTF.